This T cell receptor beta chain emerged from a study of CD8+CD57+ T cells in acquired aplastic anemia. Germline CDR1 MNHEY, CDR2 SVGAGI. The CDR3 totals 13 residues. V was shortened by 2 bases and J by 8 bases, with 12 bases between the two germline ends. All sequencing subjects had displayed CD8+CD57+ cell expansion on flow cytometry. Both TCR beta VDJ combination and CDR3 sequence profiling were carried out. Genomic DNA was the template for this profiling. TCRdb reanalysed the reads using MiXCR and keeps one entry per CDR3 protein. The data hold 100,000 to 150,000 distinct CDR3 sequences, with 55% to 60% observed a single time.

Specimen: sorted CD4+, CD8+, or CD8+CD57+ T cells (not recorded which) from PBMCs. The chain uses TRBV6-5 and TRBJ1-2; TRBD1 is a possible D gene (5 bases). The clonotype comes from a human donor with aplastic anemia. The CDR3: CASSYQGTVGYTF. CDR3 sequence (DNA): TGTGCCAGCAGTTACCAGGGAACGGTCGGCTACACCTTC.